This T cell receptor (beta chain) emerged from a study of tumor-infiltrating lymphocytes in localized non-small cell lung cancer. Study summary: Each patient gave resected tumor and non-adjacent uninvolved lung tissue.

To note about this clone: Its target is unknown.

Whole-study findings and limits: Available tissue quantity limited TCR sequencing to a patient subset. Technical variation could not be separated from intratumor heterogeneity here.

The data were produced by immunoSEQ multiplex PCR, yet TCRdb's version contains in-frame clones alone and is incomplete. The sample yields about 12,000 clones, 65% to 90% seen once. The clonotype comes from a human donor with non-small cell lung cancer. Material: lung tumor tissue.

Written as DNA, the CDR3 is TGTGCCACCAGCAGAGAACTAGCGGGAGGGAATGAGCAGTTCTTC. This translates into CATSRELAGGNEQFF. The genes are TRBV15 and TRBJ2-1; 13 nucleotides match TRBD2. The trim removed 0 bases at V and 7 bases at J, leaving 0 bases unmatched. This CDR3 is built from 15 residues. Germline V gives CDR1 LNHNV, CDR2 YYDKDF (reference sequence). The full variable domain, completed using reference TRBV15 and TRBJ2-1, is DAMVIQNPRYQVTQFGKPVTLSCSQTLNHNVMYWYQQKSSQAPKLLFHYYDKDFNNEADTPDNFQSRRPNTSFCFLDIRSPGLGDTAMYLCATSRELAGGNEQFFGPGTRLTVL.